This T cell receptor beta chain was observed in a study of T cell repertoires in cytomegalovirus infection. On the study more broadly: Indications came from public TCR beta signatures; they pointed to CMV infection and to a matching HLA type.

Study-wide results and limits: Cumulative frequency (of public TCR beta family members) identified carriers of CMV plus the relevant HLA. Clonotype analysis showed dominance of the ex vivo response by HLA-C-restricted CMV-specific TCR beta clonotypes.

This clonotype showed up just a few times. The antigen is unknown. TCRdb recomputed calls from the reads with MiXCR, one row per CDR3 protein. The profile covers 490,000 or so distinct CDR3 sequences, with 10% to 12% appearing a single time and roughly 10% taken by the ten largest. CDR1 is MDHEN, CDR2 SYDVKM, per germline. V was shortened by 4 bases and J by 5 bases, with 20 bases between the two germline ends. The CDR3 runs 16 residues. The TCR comes from a human donor in good health (CMV status not recorded). Some clones in this sample may be carry-over from other donors' samples. V and J are TRBV28 and TRBJ2-5; D not certain. Material for sequencing was PBMCs. The CDR3 sequence is CASSSLNRNPRETQYF. The CDR3 region has the DNA TGTGCCAGCAGTTCCTTAAACAGAAACCCCAGGGAGACCCAGTACTTC. Filled out from reference TRBV28 and TRBJ2-5, the complete variable domain reads DVKVTQSSRYLVKRTGEKVFLECVQDMDHENMFWYRQDPGLGLRLIYFSYDVKMKEKGDIPEGYSVSREKKERFSLILESASTNQTSMYLCASSSLNRNPRETQYFGPGTRLLVL.